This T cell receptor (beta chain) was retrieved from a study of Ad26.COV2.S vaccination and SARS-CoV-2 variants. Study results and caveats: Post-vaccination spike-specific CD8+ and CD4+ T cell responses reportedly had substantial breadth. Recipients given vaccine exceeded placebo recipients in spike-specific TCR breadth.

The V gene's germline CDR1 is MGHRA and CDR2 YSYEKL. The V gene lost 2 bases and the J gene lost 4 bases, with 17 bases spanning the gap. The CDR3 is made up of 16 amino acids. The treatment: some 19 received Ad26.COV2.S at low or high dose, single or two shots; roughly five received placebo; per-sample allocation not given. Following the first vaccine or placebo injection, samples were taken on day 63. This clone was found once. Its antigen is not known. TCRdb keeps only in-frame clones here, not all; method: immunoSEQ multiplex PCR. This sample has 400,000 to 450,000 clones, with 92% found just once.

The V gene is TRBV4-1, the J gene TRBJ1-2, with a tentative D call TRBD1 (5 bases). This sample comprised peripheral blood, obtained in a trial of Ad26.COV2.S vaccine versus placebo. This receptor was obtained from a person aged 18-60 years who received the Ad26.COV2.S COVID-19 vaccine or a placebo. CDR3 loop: CASSQPTFRGVYGYTF. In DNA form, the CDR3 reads TGCGCCAGCAGCCAACCCACCTTCCGGGGGGTCTATGGCTACACCTTC.